These 26 T cell receptor beta chains originate from one sample sequenced in a study of shared clonotypes between healthy human individuals. CD8 cells classed as naive were CD45RO-negative and positively selected for CCR7, excluding terminally differentiated effector memory CD45RA+ cells. The repertoire was sequenced with immunoSEQ multiplex PCR; TCRdb's copy has only in-frame clones and lacks some. The sample carries 800,000 or so clones, about 96% recorded once. The specimen sequenced was naive CD8+ T cells sorted from blood. The receptors were sampled from a man aged 25-45 years in good health.

Worth noting for this clone: Other nucleotide sequences from this sample produce the same CDR3. The chain couples TRBV19 to TRBJ2-3, with 10 bases aligning to TRBD2. The CDR3 covers 15 residues. The V and J ends lost 3 bases and 6 bases, in that order; junction bases with no gene match: 6. CDR1 is LNHDA, CDR2 SQIVND, per germline (reference sequence). The CDR3 region has the DNA TGTGCCAGTAGTATCGGAACTAGCGGGACCGATACGCAGTATTTT. It yields the protein CASSIGTSGTDTQYF.

This sequence joins TRBV29-1 and TRBJ2-7; possible D gene TRBD2, 7 bases. Trimming shortened V by 4 bases and J by 2 bases, and 18 bases separated the two germline ends. The germline V gene encodes CDR1 SQVTM and CDR2 ANQGSEA. This CDR3 region has 15 residues. CDR3 sequence (DNA): TGCAGCGTTGGTTTGGGGGCGGGAGTCCCCTACGAGCAGTACTTC. Protein sequence: CSVGLGAGVPYEQYF.

The J gene is TRBJ2-5, the V gene TRBV29-1, with D unresolved. Deletions cut 3 bases from V and 3 bases from J, with 8 bases between. Germline V gene data show CDR1 as SQVTM and CDR2 as ANQGSEA. The CDR3 extends over 12 amino acids. The DNA for the CDR3 is TGCAGCGTTGAGAAAGCCGAAGAGACCCAGTACTTC. Translating gives CSVEKAEETQYF.

As concerns this clone: The same CDR3 can be traced to other DNA sequences in this sample. The chain employs TRBV7-9 and TRBJ2-1, with no clear D. V dropped 5 bases and J dropped 7 bases, with 9 bases sitting between them. Looked up from germline, CDR1 is SEHNR and CDR2 is FQNEAQ (reference sequence). This CDR3 is built from 12 residues. This CDR3 is CASSPTGNEQFF. The DNA of the CDR3 is TGTGCCAGCAGCCCGACCGGGAATGAGCAGTTCTTC.

The rearrangement uses TRBV7-8 and TRBJ2-5; TRBD1 is a possible D gene (5 bases). The CDR3 loop spans 15 amino acids. CDR1 and CDR2 from the germline V gene are SGHVS and FQNEAQ. The V and J ends lost 3 bases and 2 bases respectively, with 13 bases between them. CDR3 bases: TGTGCCAGCAGCTTCTGGTCAGGGCGACAAGAGACCCAGTACTTC. Amino acids: CASSFWSGRQETQYF. Full variable domain (outside the CDR3, taken from reference TRBV7-8 and TRBJ2-5): GAGVSQSPRYKVAKRGQDVALRCDPISGHVSLFWYQQALGQGPEFLTYFQNEAQLDKSGLPSDRFFAERPEGSVSTLKIQRTQQEDSAVYLCASSFWSGRQETQYFGPGTRLLVL.

The rearrangement joins TRBV19 to TRBJ1-5; possible D gene TRBD1, 6 bases. Trimming removed 5 bases from V and 2 bases from J, with 13 bases in between. The CDR3 has 15 amino acids. CDR1 LNHDA and CDR2 SQIVND come from the germline V gene (reference sequence). This CDR3 reads CASSSGQWGNQPQHF. The CDR3 DNA sequence: TGTGCCAGTAGTTCCGGACAGTGGGGCAATCAGCCCCAGCATTTT.

The CDR3 DNA sequence: TGTGCCAGCAGCTCTACATCAGGGTACACTGAAGCTTTCTTT. Encoded protein: CASSSTSGYTEAFF. The chain combines TRBV7-9 with TRBJ1-1, with D possibly TRBD1 on 5 matching bases. Germline loops: CDR1 SEHNR, CDR2 FQNEAQ (reference sequence). Trimming cost V 4 bases and J 3 bases, with 12 bases left between them. The CDR3 length is 14 residues.

The genes are TRBV27 and TRBJ2-7; 7 bases align to TRBD1. The CDR3 length is 15 residues. The junction had 12 bases not matched to a gene; V was cut back by 5 bases and J by 5 bases. The germline V gene has CDR1 MNHEY and CDR2 SMNVEV (reference sequence). The CDR3 sequence: CASSPLSYTGDEQYF. CDR3 bases: TGTGCCAGCAGTCCTCTGAGTTACACAGGGGACGAGCAGTACTTC.

The chain combines TRBV6-5 with TRBJ2-2, with a tentative D call TRBD2 (5 bases). Germline V CDR1 and CDR2: MNHEY, SVGAGI. The V end lost 7 bases, the J end lost 2 bases, and 11 bases lay between the germline ends. The CDR3 loop spans 14 amino acids. Here the CDR3 DNA reads TGTGCCAGCACCGGACGGGAAAACACCGGGGAGCTGTTTTTT. Its translation: CASTGRENTGELFF.

The V call is TRBV5-4, the J call TRBJ2-7; D may be TRBD1 or TRBD2 (5 bases each). The V gene's germline CDR1 is SGHNT and CDR2 YYREEE (reference sequence). The V and J ends lost 3 bases and 5 bases respectively, with 12 bases between them. The CDR3 runs to 13 residues. CDR3 DNA sequence: TGTGCCAGCAGCTCCCTCGAGGGACACGAGCAGTACTTC. Translation: CASSSLEGHEQYF.

In DNA, the CDR3 is TGTGCCAGCAGCCCCACACAAGGACTAGCGCCTCCCACAGATACGCAGTATTTT. It is translated as CASSPTQGLAPPTDTQYF. This rearrangement joins TRBV13 to TRBJ2-3; 9 nucleotides agree with TRBD2. Germline V gene lookup returns CDR1 PRHDT and CDR2 FYEKMQ (reference sequence). This CDR3 region has 18 residues. V lost 5 bases to trimming and J lost 2 bases; unmatched junction nucleotides: 14. Full variable domain (remainder filled in from reference TRBV13 and TRBJ2-3): AAGVIQSPRHLIKEKRETATLKCYPIPRHDTVYWYQQGPGQDPQFLISFYEKMQSDKGSIPDRFSAQQFSDYHSELNMSSLELGDSALYFCASSPTQGLAPPTDTQYFGPGTRLTVL.

The chain uses TRBV27 and TRBJ2-7; 9 bases map to TRBD2. The CDR3 is 16 residues long. Trimming cost V 5 bases and J 4 bases; bases outside gene matches: 12. From germline, CDR1 is MNHEY and CDR2 SMNVEV (reference sequence). As DNA, the CDR3 is TGTGCCAGCAGTCCATTGACAGGGACTAGCTCATACGAGCAGTACTTC. It translates to CASSPLTGTSSYEQYF.

V usage is TRBV20-1 and J usage is TRBJ2-1, with D possibly being TRBD2 (6 bases). The length of the CDR3 is 10 residues. CDR1 is DFQATT, CDR2 SNEGSKA, per germline (reference sequence). V lost 3 bases, J lost 9 bases, and 6 bases lay in between. CDR3 DNA: TGCAGTGCTAGCGGGGGTGAGCAGTTCTTC. Its translation is CSASGGEQFF.

The chain employs TRBV11-2 and TRBJ2-5, with D hard to call. The CDR3 has 13 residues. The V gene's germline CDR1 is SGHAT and CDR2 FQNNGV. V lost 3 bases and J lost 3, with 8 bases in between. The CDR3 sequence is CASSLRYKETQYF. CDR3 DNA sequence: TGTGCCAGCAGCTTGAGATACAAAGAGACCCAGTACTTC.

This clone has more than one count but fewer than ten. The rearrangement links TRBV5-1 to TRBJ2-7, with D unresolved. V lost 2 bases to trimming and J lost 4 bases, with 10 bases between them. Germline V gene data show CDR1 as SGHRS and CDR2 as YFSETQ. The CDR3 is 13 amino acids. CDR3 in amino acids: CASSFVYGYEQYF. Written as DNA, the CDR3 is TGCGCCAGCAGCTTTGTCTACGGGTACGAGCAGTACTTC.

The genes are TRBV7-3 and TRBJ1-1, with 7 nucleotides matching TRBD1. This CDR3 spans 15 amino acids. V lost 4 bases, J lost 4 bases, and 9 bases stayed unmatched. The V gene's germline CDR1 is SGHTA and CDR2 FQGTGA. The CDR3 region is CASSSVRQGLTEAFF. The CDR3 region has the DNA TGTGCCAGCAGCTCCGTCCGACAGGGCCTCACTGAAGCTTTCTTT.

The chain recombines TRBV11-2 with TRBJ2-7, with D unclear. The V gene lost 4 bases and the J gene lost 2 bases, with 12 bases spanning the gap. This CDR3 is 14 amino acids long. The germline CDR1 and CDR2 sequences are SGHAT and FQNNGV. Here the CDR3 reads CASSSLRRTYEQYF. The CDR3, as DNA: TGTGCCAGCAGCTCTCTCCGACGGACCTACGAGCAGTACTTC.

This chain joins TRBV13 and TRBJ1-1, with unresolved D. The CDR3 extends over 15 amino acids. Trimming stripped 3 bases from V and 5 bases from J, with 16 bases between. Looked up from germline, CDR1 is PRHDT and CDR2 is FYEKMQ (reference sequence). CDR3 coding DNA: TGTGCCAGCAGCTTTCCAGAGGGCGGCAGTACTGAAGCTTTCTTT. It codes for CASSFPEGGSTEAFF.

This clone was seen more than once but under ten times. This chain joins TRBV16 and TRBJ1-2, with D unresolved. Germline CDR1 KGHSY, CDR2 FQNENV. The V gene lost 6 bases and the J gene lost 2 bases, with 19 bases spanning the gap. This CDR3 region has 16 residues. CDR3: CASSLAGSSANYGYTF. CDR3 bases: TGTGCCAGCAGTCTAGCGGGGAGCTCCGCGAACTATGGCTACACCTTC.

The chain couples TRBV7-3 to TRBJ2-1; D is perhaps TRBD2 (6 bases). This CDR3 contains 16 residues. Germline values: CDR1 SGHTA, CDR2 FQGTGA. Trimming removed 4 bases at V and 5 bases at J, with 18 bases between. The CDR3 region is CASSYGGYGENNEQFF. The CDR3 region has the DNA TGTGCCAGCAGCTATGGGGGGTATGGCGAGAACAATGAGCAGTTCTTC.

CDR3 coding DNA: TGTGCCAGCAGCTTAGCCCCGGGACAGGTCACAGATACGCAGTATTTT. Translating gives CASSLAPGQVTDTQYF. V usage is TRBV7-9 and J usage is TRBJ2-3, with 8 bases fitting TRBD1. CDR3 length: 16 amino acids. After removal of 0 bases from V and 2 bases from J, the junction contained 4 bases not matched to a gene. Germline loops: CDR1 SEHNR, CDR2 FQNEAQ (reference sequence).

This chain joins TRBV4-1 and TRBJ2-7; TRBD2 agrees at 7 bases. CDR1 and CDR2 (germline): MGHRA, YSYEKL. The CDR3 runs 16 residues. J gave up 5 bases and V 7 bases, and 17 bases lay outside the gene matches. The CDR3, as DNA: TGCGCCAGCACCCCCGGGCAGAGCGGGGATTTTGACGAGCAGTACTTC. Amino acids: CASTPGQSGDFDEQYF.

V gene TRBV7-6 combines with J gene TRBJ2-7; 8 bases match TRBD1. V gave up 5 bases and J gave up 2 bases; unmatched junction bases: 8. The length of the CDR3 is 15 residues. CDR1 is SGHVS, CDR2 FNYEAQ, per germline. The CDR3 bases are TGTGCCAGCAGCGGACAGGGCCTAGGCCCCTACGAGCAGTACTTC. It is translated as CASSGQGLGPYEQYF.

The chain joins TRBV7-6 to TRBJ1-4; TRBD1 aligns across 11 bases. CDR1 and CDR2 (germline): SGHVS, FNYEAQ. Trimming removed 5 bases from V and 8 bases from J; junction bases left unmatched: 4. There are 14 residues in the CDR3. DNA for the CDR3: TGTGCCAGCAGCCCGGACAGGGGGCCGGAAAAACTGTTTTTT. Translating gives CASSPDRGPEKLFF.

V gene TRBV11-2 combines with J gene TRBJ2-7, with 7 bases that match TRBD1. The junction had 7 bases not matched to a gene; V was cut back by 2 bases and J by 0 bases. The CDR3 loop spans 16 amino acids. Germline loops: CDR1 SGHAT, CDR2 FQNNGV. The chain's CDR3 is CASSLLGTDHSYEQYF. DNA of the CDR3: TGTGCCAGCAGCTTACTAGGGACAGACCACTCCTACGAGCAGTACTTC.

The chain carries TRBV29-1 and TRBJ2-5; the match to TRBD1 covers 10 bases. The CDR3 covers 18 residues. J gave up 1 base and V 1 base, and 12 bases lay outside the gene matches. The germline V gene encodes CDR1 SQVTM and CDR2 ANQGSEA. The CDR3 DNA reads as TGCAGCGTTGAAGTGCCTTATCCGGGACAGGGGCGCCAAGAGACCCAGTACTTC. Its translation is CSVEVPYPGQGRQETQYF.